The present T cell receptor beta chain was sequenced within a study of T cell responses to AZD1222 COVID-19 vaccine. The overall study: Samples with a second dose at about 4 or about 12 weeks were pooled together.

Produced via immunoSEQ multiplex PCR; TCRdb's table is partial and in-frame only. The profile shows fewer than 200,000 clones, 91% of them singletons. V shed 3 bases and J shed 4 bases, with 13 bases lying between them. The CDR3 sequence is 14 residues long. Study-wide results and limits: Close to half of all spike-specific TCRs reportedly target regions of the variants that are unmutated. Donors, mostly white British, included more females; clonal diversity was possibly underestimated. Among AZD1222 vaccinees, only 5 to 7 were seropositive at baseline.

With regard to this clone: Antigen unknown.

V usage is TRBV5-3 and J usage is TRBJ1-1, with no clear D. TRBV5-3 is placed among ORFs of uncertain function. This sample comprised peripheral blood, obtained on day 0 of AZD1222 vaccination. The clonotype was recovered from an adult in good health. In nucleotides, the CDR3 is TGTGCCAGAAGCTCTCGGGCCACCCCCACTGAAGCTTTCTTT. Amino acids: CARSSRATPTEAFF.